The 27 T cell receptor beta chains reported below all come from one sample, sequenced in a study of blood T cell repertoires in COVID-19. Profiling relied on immunoSEQ multiplex PCR, and the TCRdb table lists in-frame clones only, not all of them. The table has about 130,000 clones, around 86% seen once; the top ten hold about 10%. The source material was peripheral blood. These receptors all come from a man in his 60s with acute or convalescent COVID-19.

The chain is built from TRBV9 and TRBJ2-3; 9 bases match TRBD2. V shed 4 bases, J shed 4 bases, and the junction held 13 bases outside the gene matches. The CDR3 runs to 17 residues. Looked up from germline, CDR1 is SGDLS and CDR2 is YYNGEE. The CDR3 region is CASSFLLAGAGADTQYF. The DNA of the CDR3 is TGTGCCAGCAGCTTTCTATTAGCGGGAGCGGGCGCAGATACGCAGTATTTT.

V usage is TRBV29-1 and J usage is TRBJ2-2, with 10 bases aligning to TRBD1. This CDR3 spans 14 amino acids. The V gene's germline CDR1 is SQVTM and CDR2 ANQGSEA. With V trimmed by 6 bases and J by 1 base, 2 bases remained unmatched. CDR3 residues: CSVDRGQNTGELFF. CDR3 DNA sequence: TGCAGCGTCGACAGGGGGCAGAACACCGGGGAGCTGTTTTTT.

The count of this clone is one. The V call is TRBV7-9, the J call TRBJ1-4; possible D gene TRBD1, 6 bases. Germline values: CDR1 SEHNR, CDR2 FQNEAQ (reference sequence). Trimming left V 5 bases short and J 3 bases short, with 10 bases between. CDR3 length: 14 amino acids. The CDR3 here is CASSDYRANEKLFF. The CDR3 region has the DNA TGTGCCAGCAGCGATTACAGGGCTAATGAAAAACTGTTTTTT.

CDR3 nucleotide sequence: TGTGCCACCAGCAGAGATCCTAGCTCCTACAATGAGCAGTTCTTC. Translated, it gives CATSRDPSSYNEQFF. The chain combines TRBV15 with TRBJ2-1; D not certain. Germline V gene data show CDR1 as LNHNV and CDR2 as YYDKDF (reference sequence). CDR3 length: 15 amino acids. Trimming took 0 bases from V and 0 from J, leaving 6 bases between them.

V usage is TRBV7-2 and J usage is TRBJ2-5, with D tentatively TRBD2 (5 bases). Between the trimmed V and J ends, which lost 5 bases and 4 bases, there was a span of 11 bases. Germline CDR1 and CDR2: SGHTA and FQGNSA. There are 13 residues in the CDR3. The CDR3 reads CASSTDYLETQYF. CDR3 DNA sequence: TGTGCCAGCAGCACAGACTACCTAGAGACCCAGTACTTC.

This chain uses TRBV5-1 with TRBJ2-7; 8 nucleotides line up with TRBD1. There are 13 residues in the CDR3. The junction had 7 bases not matched to a gene; V was cut back by 5 bases and J by 6 bases. The V gene's germline CDR1 is SGHRS and CDR2 YFSETQ. CDR3 in amino acids: CASSVQGEREQYF. The CDR3 nucleotides are TGCGCCAGCAGTGTACAGGGGGAACGCGAGCAGTACTTC.

The sample holds a few counts of this clone. The V gene is TRBV28, the J gene TRBJ1-2, with D perhaps matching TRBD1 (5 bases). The length of the CDR3 is 18 residues. Germline CDR1 is MDHEN and CDR2 is SYDVKM. The V gene lost 5 bases and the J gene lost 0 bases, with 22 bases spanning the gap. The CDR3 here is CASSLVRGPTRANYGYTF. The DNA for the CDR3 is TGTGCCAGCAGTCTGGTCCGAGGACCGACCAGGGCTAACTATGGCTACACCTTC.

In this sample, this clone turned up many times. The gene calls are TRBV12-3 or TRBV12-4 and TRBJ2-7; D is unclear. The ends were cut back, 4 bases at V and 4 bases at J, with 11 bases in the middle. The CDR3 extends over 13 amino acids. DNA of the CDR3: TGTGCCAGCAGTTATGGGTCTAGATACGAGCAGTACTTC. Translating it yields CASSYGSRYEQYF.

The rearrangement uses TRBV28 and TRBJ2-1, with 9 nucleotides matching TRBD1. This CDR3 region has 16 residues. V dropped 3 bases and J dropped 7; count of bases not matched to a gene: 10. CDR1 and CDR2 from the germline V gene are MDHEN and SYDVKM. The CDR3 protein is CASSFPPGQGKNEQFF. CDR3 nucleotide sequence: TGTGCCAGCAGTTTTCCGCCGGGACAGGGTAAAAATGAGCAGTTCTTC. Together with reference TRBV28 and TRBJ2-1, the CDR3 gives the full variable domain: DVKVTQSSRYLVKRTGEKVFLECVQDMDHENMFWYRQDPGLGLRLIYFSYDVKMKEKGDIPEGYSVSREKKERFSLILESASTNQTSMYLCASSFPPGQGKNEQFFGPGTRLTVL.

The chain is built from TRBV27 and TRBJ2-7, with a tentative D call TRBD2 (6 bases). CDR3 length equals 15 residues. The V end lost 6 bases, the J end lost 1 base, and 16 bases lay between the germline ends. Germline V gives CDR1 MNHEY, CDR2 SMNVEV (reference sequence). Here the CDR3 reads CASRPRRDSSYEQYF. The DNA for the CDR3 is TGTGCCAGCAGACCCCGACGGGACTCATCCTACGAGCAGTACTTC.

V and J are TRBV18 and TRBJ2-7, with D possibly matching TRBD2 (6 bases). The V gene lost 3 bases and the J gene lost 5 bases, with 17 bases spanning the gap. The CDR3 is made up of 15 amino acids. Per germline, CDR1 KGHSH and CDR2 LQKENI. The CDR3 reads CASSPIGRSGDEQYF. The CDR3 bases are TGTGCCAGCTCACCGATCGGGAGATCCGGCGACGAGCAGTACTTC.

The chain carries TRBV28 and TRBJ2-6; TRBD2 agrees at 8 bases. Per germline, CDR1 MDHEN and CDR2 SYDVKM. The junction had 9 bases not matched to a gene; V was cut back by 5 bases and J by 3 bases. The CDR3 consists of 17 residues. This chain's CDR3 is CASSAGGLVGGANVLTF. The CDR3 nucleotides are TGTGCCAGCAGTGCGGGGGGTTTGGTTGGTGGGGCCAACGTCCTGACTTTC.

Only one count was recorded for this clone. The chain carries TRBV2 and TRBJ2-7; D might be TRBD1 (5 bases). CDR3 size: 12 residues. The V gene lost 7 bases and the J gene lost 3 bases, with 10 bases spanning the gap. Germline lookup yields CDR1 SNHLY and CDR2 FYNNEI. The CDR3 loop is CASTRQNYEQYF. The CDR3 DNA sequence: TGTGCCAGCACGCGACAGAACTACGAGCAGTACTTC. The complete variable domain, with remaining parts taken from reference TRBV2 and TRBJ2-7, reads EPEVTQTPSHQVTQMGQEVILRCVPISNHLYFYWYRQILGQKVEFLVSFYNNEISEKSEIFDDQFSVERPDGSNFTLKIRSTKLEDSAMYFCASTRQNYEQYFGPGTRLTVT.

The chain recombines TRBV19 with TRBJ2-5; TRBD2 might be the D (6 bases). The CDR3 is 14 residues long. V lost 1 base to trimming and J lost 3 bases, with 9 bases between them. Germline V gene lookup returns CDR1 LNHDA and CDR2 SQIVND (reference sequence). The chain's CDR3 is CASSIAVAEETQYF. The CDR3 nucleotides are TGTGCCAGTAGTATAGCGGTAGCGGAAGAGACCCAGTACTTC.

This clone was detected only once. The chain has TRBV21-1 and TRBJ2-7; TRBD2 is the table's D call, not checked against the DNA. TRBV21-1 represents a pseudogene. The CDR3 length is 16 residues. The CDR3 sequence is CASSKVRPGRVYEQYF. DNA of the CDR3: TGTGCCAGCAGCAAAGTTAGGCCGGGGAGGGTCTACGAGCAGTACTTC.

In DNA form, the CDR3 reads TGTGCCAGCACCCCCTTTACTAGCGGGAGAATCGATGAGCAGTTCTTC. Amino acids: CASTPFTSGRIDEQFF. V usage is TRBV27 and J usage is TRBJ2-1, with TRBD2 matching over 11 bases. Germline CDR1 MNHEY, CDR2 SMNVEV (reference sequence). CDR3 length: 16 amino acids. The junction had 13 bases not matched to a gene; V was cut back by 7 bases and J by 8 bases.

This rearrangement joins TRBV28 to TRBJ1-2, with 9 bases identical to TRBD1. The CDR3 has 14 amino acids. Germline trimming cut 8 bases from V and 8 bases from J; bases unmatched to any gene: 12. Per germline, CDR1 MDHEN and CDR2 SYDVKM. The CDR3 protein is CASGPAQGARGYTF. CDR3 bases: TGTGCCAGCGGTCCGGCACAGGGGGCGAGAGGCTACACCTTC.

The chain joins TRBV19 to TRBJ2-2; 10 nucleotides align to TRBD2. V lost 6 bases, J lost 5 bases, and 6 bases stayed unmatched. Looked up from germline, CDR1 is LNHDA and CDR2 is SQIVND (reference sequence). CDR3 size: 15 residues. This CDR3 reads CASRPYSGRTGELFF. In DNA form, the CDR3 reads TGTGCCAGTAGGCCGTATAGCGGGAGGACCGGGGAGCTGTTTTTT. Looking up the rest from reference TRBV19 and TRBJ2-2 gives the full variable domain: DGGITQSPKYLFRKEGQNVTLSCEQNLNHDAMYWYRQDPGQGLRLIYYSQIVNDFQKGDIAEGYSVSREKKESFPLTVTSAQKNPTAFYLCASRPYSGRTGELFFGEGSRLTVL.

This clone was recorded only once. The same CDR3 arises from other DNA sequences in this sample as well. The chain has TRBV5-1 and TRBJ1-2, with TRBD1 matching over 7 bases. CDR1 SGHRS and CDR2 YFSETQ come from the germline V gene. Losses at the gene ends were 2 bases for V and 4 bases for J; bases not matched to a gene: 2. This CDR3 has 13 residues. The DNA of the CDR3 is TGCGCCAGCAGCTTAGGGGACAGCTATGGCTACACCTTC. This translates into CASSLGDSYGYTF.

The chain combines TRBV7-6 with TRBJ2-6; 10 positions match TRBD1. Germline V gives CDR1 SGHVS, CDR2 FNYEAQ. This CDR3 has 19 residues. With V trimmed by 5 bases and J by 0 bases, 10 bases remained unmatched. As DNA, the CDR3 is TGTGCCAGCAGCATCCGACAGGGGGCCCTTCGCTCTGGGGCCAACGTCCTGACTTTC. Its translation: CASSIRQGALRSGANVLTF.

V usage is TRBV5-1 and J usage is TRBJ2-5; 10 nucleotides match TRBD1. After removal of 3 bases from V and 4 bases from J, the junction contained 3 bases not matched to a gene. The CDR3 consists of 14 residues. Germline V CDR1 and CDR2: SGHRS, YFSETQ. CDR3 sequence: CASSSTGGVETQYF. CDR3 sequence (DNA): TGCGCCAGCAGCTCGACAGGGGGCGTAGAGACCCAGTACTTC.

The chain employs TRBV25-1 and TRBJ2-1; D possibly corresponds to TRBD2 (6 bases). CDR1 and CDR2 from the germline V gene are MGHDK and SYGVNS. V shed 8 bases and J shed 7 bases, with 21 bases lying between them. This CDR3 is 15 amino acids long. The CDR3 here is CASYPSRPGGNEQFF. The CDR3 region has the DNA TGTGCCAGCTACCCTTCTCGGCCCGGAGGGAATGAGCAGTTCTTC.

This clone was seen a few times. The chain recombines TRBV3-1 (or the pseudogene TRBV3-2) with TRBJ2-1; 8 bases map to TRBD2. Germline V gene sequence: CDR1 LGHDT, CDR2 YNNKEL (reference sequence). The CDR3 is made up of 17 amino acids. Losses at the gene ends were 3 bases for V and 5 bases for J; bases not matched to a gene: 12. This CDR3 is CASSHPNSGGGNNEQFF. The CDR3 region has the DNA TGTGCCAGCAGCCACCCCAACTCGGGAGGGGGGAACAATGAGCAGTTCTTC.

The rearrangement uses TRBV28 and TRBJ2-7; the match to TRBD2 covers 10 bases. Unmatched junction bases numbered 9, after V lost 5 bases and J lost 2 bases. The CDR3 has 16 amino acids. Germline CDR1 and CDR2: MDHEN and SYDVKM. The CDR3 DNA reads as TGTGCCAGCAGTAGAACAGGGACTAGCGCCCCCTACGAGCAGTACTTC. Translating it yields CASSRTGTSAPYEQYF.

This clone was counted once. This chain joins TRBV29-1 and TRBJ2-7, with D perhaps TRBD2 (7 bases). This CDR3 spans 13 amino acids. V gave up 4 bases and J gave up 0 bases, with 10 bases separating them. Germline assignment: CDR1 SQVTM and CDR2 ANQGSEA. The CDR3 coding sequence is TGCAGCGTTGGGCGGGGGCGCTCCTACGAGCAGTACTTC. Its protein product is CSVGRGRSYEQYF.

V gene TRBV28 combines with J gene TRBJ1-3, with D perhaps TRBD1 (5 bases). The CDR3 has 14 amino acids. Germline V CDR1 and CDR2: MDHEN, SYDVKM. V shed 6 bases and J shed 4 bases, with 13 bases lying between them. The DNA for the CDR3 is TGTGCCAGCAGCCCGAGTCAGGGAGGAAACACCATATATTTT. Its translation is CASSPSQGGNTIYF.

CDR3 DNA: TGTGCCAGCAGCTTAGTCCCCGTACGGGGGTTCAGGGGCTACACCTTC. Translated: CASSLVPVRGFRGYTF. V usage is TRBV7-2 and J usage is TRBJ1-2; tentative D call: TRBD1 (5 bases). Germline V gives CDR1 SGHTA, CDR2 FQGNSA. V was clipped by 1 base and J by 8 bases, with 20 bases between them. CDR3 size: 16 residues.